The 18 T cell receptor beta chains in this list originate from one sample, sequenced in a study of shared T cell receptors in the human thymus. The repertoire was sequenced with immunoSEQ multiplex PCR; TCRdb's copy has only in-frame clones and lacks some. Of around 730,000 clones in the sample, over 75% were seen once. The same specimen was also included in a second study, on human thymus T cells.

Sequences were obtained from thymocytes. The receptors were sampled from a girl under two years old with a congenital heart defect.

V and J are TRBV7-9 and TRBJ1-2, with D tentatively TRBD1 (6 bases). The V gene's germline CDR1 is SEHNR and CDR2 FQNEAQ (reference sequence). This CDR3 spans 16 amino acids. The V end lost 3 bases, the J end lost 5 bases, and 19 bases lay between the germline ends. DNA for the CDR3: TGTGCCAGCAGCTTTGGGGGACACCCGGGCCATTATGGCTACACCTTC. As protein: CASSFGGHPGHYGYTF.

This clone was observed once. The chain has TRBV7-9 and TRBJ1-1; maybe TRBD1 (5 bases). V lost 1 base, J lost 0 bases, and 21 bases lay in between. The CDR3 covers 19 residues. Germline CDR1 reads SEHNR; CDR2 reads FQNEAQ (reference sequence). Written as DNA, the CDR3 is TGTGCCAGCAGCTTAGTTCCCTTCTTCCAGGGAGGGGTGAACACTGAAGCTTTCTTT. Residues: CASSLVPFFQGGVNTEAFF.

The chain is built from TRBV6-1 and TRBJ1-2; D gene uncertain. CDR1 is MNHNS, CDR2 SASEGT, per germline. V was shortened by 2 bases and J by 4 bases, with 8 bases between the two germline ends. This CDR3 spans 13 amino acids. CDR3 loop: CASSESGTYGYTF. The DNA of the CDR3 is TGTGCCAGCAGTGAAAGCGGAACCTATGGCTACACCTTC.

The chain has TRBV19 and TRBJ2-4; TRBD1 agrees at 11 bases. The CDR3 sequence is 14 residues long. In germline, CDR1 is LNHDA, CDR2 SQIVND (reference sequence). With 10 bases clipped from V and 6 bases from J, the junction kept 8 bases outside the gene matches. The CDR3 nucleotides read TGTGCCACCGCCCCCGGGACAGGGGGAAACATTCAGTACTTC. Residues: CATAPGTGGNIQYF. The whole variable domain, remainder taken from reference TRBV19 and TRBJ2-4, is DGGITQSPKYLFRKEGQNVTLSCEQNLNHDAMYWYRQDPGQGLRLIYYSQIVNDFQKGDIAEGYSVSREKKESFPLTVTSAQKNPTAFYLCATAPGTGGNIQYFGAGTRLSVL.

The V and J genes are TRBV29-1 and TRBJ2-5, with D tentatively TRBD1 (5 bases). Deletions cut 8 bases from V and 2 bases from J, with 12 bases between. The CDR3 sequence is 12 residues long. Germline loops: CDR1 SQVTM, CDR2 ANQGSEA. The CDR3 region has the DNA TGCAGCACGGACCAGGGACAAGAGACCCAGTACTTC. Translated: CSTDQGQETQYF.

In DNA, the CDR3 is TGTGCCAGCAGTTTGGGGCAGGATTATCAGCCCCAGCATTTT. Its translation is CASSLGQDYQPQHF. This chain uses TRBV27 with TRBJ1-5; D is perhaps TRBD1 (5 bases). Trimming left V 3 bases short and J 5 bases short, with 11 bases between. Looked up from germline, CDR1 is MNHEY and CDR2 is SMNVEV (reference sequence). This CDR3 is built from 14 residues.

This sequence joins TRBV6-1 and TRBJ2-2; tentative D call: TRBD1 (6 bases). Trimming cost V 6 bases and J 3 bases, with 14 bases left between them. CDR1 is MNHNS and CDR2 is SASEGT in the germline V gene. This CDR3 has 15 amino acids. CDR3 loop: CASRTPGHYTGELFF. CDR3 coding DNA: TGTGCCAGCAGGACTCCGGGACACTACACCGGGGAGCTGTTTTTT.

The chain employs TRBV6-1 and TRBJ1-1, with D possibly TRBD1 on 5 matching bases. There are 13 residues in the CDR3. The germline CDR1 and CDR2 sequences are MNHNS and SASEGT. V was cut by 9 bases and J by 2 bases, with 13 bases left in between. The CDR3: CASRRGHNTEAFF. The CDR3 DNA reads TGTGCCAGTCGAAGGGGCCACAACACTGAAGCTTTCTTT.

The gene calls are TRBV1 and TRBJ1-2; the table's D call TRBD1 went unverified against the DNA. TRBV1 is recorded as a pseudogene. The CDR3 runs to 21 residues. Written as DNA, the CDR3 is TGCACCAGCAGCCAAGTGGGGGAACATCCTTCGACAGGGACTCTCGACTATGGCTACACCTTC. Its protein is CTSSQVGEHPSTGTLDYGYTF.

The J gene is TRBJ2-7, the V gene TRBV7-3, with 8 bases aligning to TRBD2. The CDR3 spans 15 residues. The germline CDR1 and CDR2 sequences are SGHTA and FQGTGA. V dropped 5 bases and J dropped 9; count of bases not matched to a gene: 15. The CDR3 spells CASSPRGGRVSSQYF. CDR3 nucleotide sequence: TGTGCCAGCAGCCCCCGGGGGGGCAGGGTAAGCTCGCAGTACTTC.

CDR3 sequence: CASSRSVGELFF. The CDR3 coding sequence is TGTGCCAGCAGCCGCTCGGTGGGGGAGCTGTTTTTT. The genes are TRBV28 and TRBJ2-2; no clear D gene. Germline lookup yields CDR1 MDHEN and CDR2 SYDVKM. Trimming removed 6 bases from V and 8 bases from J, with 10 bases in between. This CDR3 has 12 amino acids.

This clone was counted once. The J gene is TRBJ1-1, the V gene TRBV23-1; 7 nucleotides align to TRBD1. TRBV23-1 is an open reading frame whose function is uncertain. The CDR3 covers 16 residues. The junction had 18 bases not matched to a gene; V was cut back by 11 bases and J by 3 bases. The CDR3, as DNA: TGCGCCGCGACACCCGGGCAGGGGGTAGCGGACACTGAAGCTTTCTTT. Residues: CAATPGQGVADTEAFF.

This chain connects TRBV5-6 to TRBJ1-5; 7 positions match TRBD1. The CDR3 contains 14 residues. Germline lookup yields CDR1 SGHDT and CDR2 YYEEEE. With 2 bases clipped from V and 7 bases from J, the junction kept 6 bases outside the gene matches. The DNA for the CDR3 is TGTGCCAGCAGCTTTGAGGGGGCCGGGCAGCCCCAGCATTTT. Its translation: CASSFEGAGQPQHF.

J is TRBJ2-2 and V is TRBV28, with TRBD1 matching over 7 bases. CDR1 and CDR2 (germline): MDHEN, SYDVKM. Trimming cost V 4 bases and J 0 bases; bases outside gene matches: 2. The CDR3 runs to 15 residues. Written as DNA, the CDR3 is TGTGCCAGCAGTTCAGGGGGTTCGAACACCGGGGAGCTGTTTTTT. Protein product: CASSSGGSNTGELFF.

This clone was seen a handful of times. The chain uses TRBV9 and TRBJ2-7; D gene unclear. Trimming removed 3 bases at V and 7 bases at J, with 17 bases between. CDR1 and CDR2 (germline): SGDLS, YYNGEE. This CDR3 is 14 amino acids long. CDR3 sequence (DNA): TGTGCCAGCAGCGCCAGCGAGAGAGATTGGGAGCAGTACTTC. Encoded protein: CASSASERDWEQYF.

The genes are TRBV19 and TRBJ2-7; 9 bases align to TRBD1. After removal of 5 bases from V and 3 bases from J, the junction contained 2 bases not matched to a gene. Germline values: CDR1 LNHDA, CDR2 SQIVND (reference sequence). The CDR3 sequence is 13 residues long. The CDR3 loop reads CASSLTGGYEQYF. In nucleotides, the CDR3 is TGTGCCAGTAGTCTGACAGGGGGCTACGAGCAGTACTTC.

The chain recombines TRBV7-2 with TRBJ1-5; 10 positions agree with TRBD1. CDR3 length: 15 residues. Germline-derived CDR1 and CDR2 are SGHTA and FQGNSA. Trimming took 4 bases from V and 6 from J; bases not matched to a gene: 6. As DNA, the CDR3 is TGTGCCAGCAGCTCCAGGACAGGGGGTGTTCAGCCCCAGCATTTT. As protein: CASSSRTGGVQPQHF.

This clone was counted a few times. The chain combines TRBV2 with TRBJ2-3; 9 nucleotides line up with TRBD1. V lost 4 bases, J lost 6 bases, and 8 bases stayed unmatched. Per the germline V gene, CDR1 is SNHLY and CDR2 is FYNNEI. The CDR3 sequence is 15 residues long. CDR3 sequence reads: CASSGQGVTSDTQYF. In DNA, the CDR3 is TGTGCCAGCAGTGGACAGGGGGTAACATCGGATACGCAGTATTTT.